This passage covers 9 T cell receptor beta chains from one sample sequenced in a study of T-cell reconstitution after alpha-beta-depleted transplantation in children. A library of TCRbeta sequences, prepared with unique molecular identifiers, was generated. TCRdb re-called the PCR reads with MiXCR, one entry per CDR3 protein. The sample yields roughly 590,000 distinct CDR3 sequences, about 15% seen once. Source: PBMCs from the stem cell graft donor, taken from the stem cell graft. Receptors originate from a human donor who donated a stem cell graft to a child with acute myeloid leukemia.

This clonotype was seen many times. The chain combines TRBV20-1 with TRBJ2-7; D remains ambiguous. This CDR3 comprises 10 residues. Deletions cut 3 bases from V and 4 bases from J, with 4 bases between. Germline V gives CDR1 DFQATT, CDR2 SNEGSKA (reference sequence). CDR3 loop: CSASCYEQYF. DNA for the CDR3: TGCAGTGCTAGTTGTTACGAGCAGTACTTC.

This clonotype occurred many times. The genes are TRBV6-5 and TRBJ2-7, with D possibly TRBD1 on 6 matching bases. The CDR3 length is 13 residues. V was shortened by 10 bases and J by 0 bases, with 13 bases between the two germline ends. CDR1 and CDR2 from the germline V gene are MNHEY and SVGAGI. CDR3 amino acids: CANPDRSSYEQYF. For the CDR3, the DNA is TGTGCCAACCCGGACAGAAGCTCCTACGAGCAGTACTTC.

The sample holds one count of this clonotype. The J gene is TRBJ2-5, the V gene TRBV2; no firm D call. This CDR3 spans 13 amino acids. Germline V CDR1 and CDR2: SNHLY, FYNNEI. V was pared by 4 bases and J by 2 bases, with 8 bases between. CDR3 residues: CASSVARQETQYF. The CDR3 DNA follows: TGTGCCAGCAGTGTGGCCAGACAAGAGACCCAGTACTTC.

Ten or more counts support this clonotype. The genes are TRBV9 and TRBJ2-1, with 12 positions matching TRBD1. Trimming at V came to 0 bases and at J to 10 bases, leaving 5 bases not matched to a gene. Germline CDR1 SGDLS, CDR2 YYNGEE. The CDR3 extends over 15 amino acids. CDR3 residues: CASSVAGDRGHEQFF. Here the CDR3 DNA reads TGTGCCAGCAGCGTAGCTGGGGACAGGGGGCACGAGCAGTTCTTC. Complete variable domain (other parts from reference TRBV9 and TRBJ2-1): DSGVTQTPKHLITATGQRVTLRCSPRSGDLSVYWYQQSLDQGLQFLIQYYNGEERAKGNILERFSAQQFPDLHSELNLSSLELGDSALYFCASSVAGDRGHEQFFGPGTRLTVL.

This clonotype has a count of ten or more. The rearrangement joins TRBV9 to TRBJ2-1, with D perhaps TRBD2 (6 bases). The CDR3 is 16 amino acids. Trimming took off 5 bases at V and 6 bases at J, with 21 bases between the two ends. The germline V gene has CDR1 SGDLS and CDR2 YYNGEE. The DNA of the CDR3 is TGTGCCAGCAGTGACCCTATCAGGCGGGGTGGCAATGAGCAGTTCTTC. Amino acids: CASSDPIRRGGNEQFF.

This clonotype appeared a few times. V is TRBV5-1 and J is TRBJ1-5, with 10 positions matching TRBD1. J gave up 4 bases and V 3 bases, and 4 bases lay outside the gene matches. This CDR3 is built from 15 residues. The V gene's germline CDR1 is SGHRS and CDR2 YFSETQ. The CDR3 sequence: CASSSRDRGNQPQHF. Written as DNA, the CDR3 is TGCGCCAGCAGCTCCCGGGACAGGGGTAATCAGCCCCAGCATTTT.

This clonotype was observed a few times. The chain carries TRBV20-1 and TRBJ1-2, with 7 bases identical to TRBD1. This CDR3 spans 15 amino acids. Germline trimming cut 0 bases from V and 0 bases from J; bases unmatched to any gene: 4. Germline assignment: CDR1 DFQATT and CDR2 SNEGSKA (reference sequence). The CDR3 protein is CSARDRTGPNYGYTF. DNA for the CDR3: TGCAGTGCTAGAGATCGGACAGGACCTAACTATGGCTACACCTTC.

This clonotype was seen only a few times. CDR3 bases: TGTGCCTGGAGTGTACTAGGGGACAGTGACGGGTTGAACACTGAAGCTTTCTTT. Its translation: CAWSVLGDSDGLNTEAFF. V gene TRBV30 combines with J gene TRBJ1-1, with 7 nucleotides matching TRBD1. The CDR3 spans 18 residues. The V gene's germline CDR1 is GTSNPN and CDR2 SVGIG (reference sequence). The V segment lost 0 bases and the J segment 0 bases; nucleotides outside the gene matches: 13.

The gene calls are TRBV6-5 and TRBJ2-7; D not certain. The V end lost 2 bases, the J end lost 2 bases, and 7 bases lay between the germline ends. Germline V gene data show CDR1 as MNHEY and CDR2 as SVGAGI. This CDR3 comprises 13 residues. In DNA, the CDR3 is TGTGCCAGCAGTTACACCTCCACCTACGAGCAGTACTTC. This encodes CASSYTSTYEQYF.